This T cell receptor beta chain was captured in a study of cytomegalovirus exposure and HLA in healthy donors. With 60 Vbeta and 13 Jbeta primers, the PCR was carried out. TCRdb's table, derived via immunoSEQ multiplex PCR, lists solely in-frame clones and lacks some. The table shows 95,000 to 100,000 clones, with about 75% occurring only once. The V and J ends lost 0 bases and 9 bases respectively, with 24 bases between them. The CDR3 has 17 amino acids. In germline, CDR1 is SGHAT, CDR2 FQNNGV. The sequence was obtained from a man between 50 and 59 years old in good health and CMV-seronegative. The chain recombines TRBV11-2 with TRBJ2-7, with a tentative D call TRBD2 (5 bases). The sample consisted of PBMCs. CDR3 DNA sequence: TGTGCCAGCAGCTTAGATGAGAGGCGGGTACAGTCACTAGGGCAGTACTTC. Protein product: CASSLDERRVQSLGQYF.